The present T cell receptor beta chain was sequenced within a study of T cell responses to AZD1222 COVID-19 vaccine. About the study: Second-dose intervals of approximately 4 or approximately 12 weeks were pooled. Whole-study results and caveats: Clonal diversity may have been underestimated, and the donors were mostly white British, with more females than males. Baseline antibody screening turned up just six seropositive AZD1222 recipients. Spike regions recognized by vaccine-associated CD4 TCRs spanned the protein, led by 160-218 and 743-854.

On this clone itself: Its antigen is not identified. Within the sample, other DNA sequences also encode this same CDR3.

Trimming shortened V by 4 bases and J by 3 bases, and 10 bases separated the two germline ends. CDR1 is SGHNT and CDR2 is YYREEE in the germline V gene (reference sequence). The CDR3 is made up of 13 amino acids. The table came from immunoSEQ multiplex PCR; TCRdb's copy has only in-frame clones and leaves some out. This table holds 90,000 to 110,000 clones, around 90% found once. This chain uses TRBV5-4 with TRBJ2-5; the D gene is possibly TRBD2 (6 bases). The specimen comprised peripheral blood, sampled on day 0 of AZD1222 vaccination. The TCR sequence derives from an adult in good health. CDR3 region: CASSLGGEETQYF. CDR3 nucleotide sequence: TGTGCCAGCAGCCTGGGGGGAGAAGAGACCCAGTACTTC.